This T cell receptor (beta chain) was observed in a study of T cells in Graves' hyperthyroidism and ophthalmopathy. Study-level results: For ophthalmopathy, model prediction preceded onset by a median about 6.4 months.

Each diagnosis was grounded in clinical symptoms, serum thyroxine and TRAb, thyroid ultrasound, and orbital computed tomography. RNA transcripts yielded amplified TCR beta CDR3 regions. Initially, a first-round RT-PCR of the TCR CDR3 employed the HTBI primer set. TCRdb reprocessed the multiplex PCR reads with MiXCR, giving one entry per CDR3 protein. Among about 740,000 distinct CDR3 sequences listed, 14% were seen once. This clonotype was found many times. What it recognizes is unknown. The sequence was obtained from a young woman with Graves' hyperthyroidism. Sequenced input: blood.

The CDR3 nucleotides read TGTGCCAGCAGCGCCCTAATGACCACTGAAGCTTTCTTT. It is translated as CASSALMTTEAFF. V is TRBV9 and J is TRBJ1-1; D ambiguous. V lost 3 bases and J lost 4, with 10 bases in between. Germline assignment: CDR1 SGDLS and CDR2 YYNGEE. This CDR3 has 13 amino acids. The full variable domain, rest sourced from reference TRBV9 and TRBJ1-1, is DSGVTQTPKHLITATGQRVTLRCSPRSGDLSVYWYQQSLDQGLQFLIQYYNGEERAKGNILERFSAQQFPDLHSELNLSSLELGDSALYFCASSALMTTEAFFGQGTRLTVV.